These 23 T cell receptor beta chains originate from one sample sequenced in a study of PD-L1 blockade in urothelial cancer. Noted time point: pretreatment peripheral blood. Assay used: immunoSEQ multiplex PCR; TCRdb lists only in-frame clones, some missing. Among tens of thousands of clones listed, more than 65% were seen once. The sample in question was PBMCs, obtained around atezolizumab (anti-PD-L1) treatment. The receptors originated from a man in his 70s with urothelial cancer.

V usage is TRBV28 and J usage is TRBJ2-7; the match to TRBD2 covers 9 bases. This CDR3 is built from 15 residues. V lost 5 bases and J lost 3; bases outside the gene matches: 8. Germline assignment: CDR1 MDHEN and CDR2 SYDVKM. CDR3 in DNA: TGTGCCAGCAGTGGGGGGGATAGCGGGAGCTACGAGCAGTACTTC. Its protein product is CASSGGDSGSYEQYF.

CDR3 in DNA: TGTGCCTGGAGTCCTAAGGGGGCGCAGTACTTC. It is translated as CAWSPKGAQYF. This chain links TRBV30 with TRBJ2-7, with 7 positions matching TRBD1. The junction had 4 bases not matched to a gene; V was cut back by 2 bases and J by 9 bases. The germline CDR1 and CDR2 sequences are GTSNPN and SVGIG (reference sequence). The CDR3 contains 11 residues. Supplemented by reference TRBV30 and TRBJ2-7, the full variable domain reads SQTIHQWPATLVQPVGSPLSLECTVEGTSNPNLYWYRQAAGRGLQLLFYSVGIGQISSEVPQNLSASRPQDRQFILSSKKLLLSDSGFYLCAWSPKGAQYFGPGTRLTVT.

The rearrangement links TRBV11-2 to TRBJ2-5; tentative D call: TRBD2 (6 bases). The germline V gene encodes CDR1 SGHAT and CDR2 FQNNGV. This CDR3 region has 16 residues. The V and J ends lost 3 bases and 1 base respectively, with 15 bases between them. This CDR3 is CASSLAAGFIQETQYF. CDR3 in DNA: TGTGCCAGCAGCTTGGCGGCGGGATTTATCCAAGAGACCCAGTACTTC.

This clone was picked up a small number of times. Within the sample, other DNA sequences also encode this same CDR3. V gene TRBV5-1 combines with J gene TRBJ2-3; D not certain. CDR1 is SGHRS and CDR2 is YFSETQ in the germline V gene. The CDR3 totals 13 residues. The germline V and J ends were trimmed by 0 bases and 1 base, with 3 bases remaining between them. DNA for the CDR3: TGCGCCAGCAGCTTGGCTGGCACAGATACGCAGTATTTT. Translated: CASSLAGTDTQYF.

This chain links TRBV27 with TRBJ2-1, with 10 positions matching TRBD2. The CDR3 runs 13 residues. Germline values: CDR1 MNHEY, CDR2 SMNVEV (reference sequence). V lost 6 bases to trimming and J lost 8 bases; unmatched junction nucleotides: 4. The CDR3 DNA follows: TGTGCCAGCAGCGGGACTAGCGTCTATGAGCAGTTCTTC. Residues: CASSGTSVYEQFF.

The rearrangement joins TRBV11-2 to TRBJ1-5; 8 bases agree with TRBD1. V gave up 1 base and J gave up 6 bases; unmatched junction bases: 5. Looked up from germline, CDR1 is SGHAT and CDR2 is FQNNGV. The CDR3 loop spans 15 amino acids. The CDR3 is CASSLGQGFSQPQHF. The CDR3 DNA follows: TGTGCCAGCAGCTTAGGACAGGGGTTTAGTCAGCCCCAGCATTTT.

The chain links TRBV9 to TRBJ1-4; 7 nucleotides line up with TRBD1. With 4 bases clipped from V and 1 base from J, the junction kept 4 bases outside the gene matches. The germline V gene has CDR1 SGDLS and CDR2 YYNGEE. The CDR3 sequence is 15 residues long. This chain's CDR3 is CASSFTGETNEKLFF. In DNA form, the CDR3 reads TGTGCCAGCAGCTTCACAGGGGAAACTAATGAAAAACTGTTTTTT.

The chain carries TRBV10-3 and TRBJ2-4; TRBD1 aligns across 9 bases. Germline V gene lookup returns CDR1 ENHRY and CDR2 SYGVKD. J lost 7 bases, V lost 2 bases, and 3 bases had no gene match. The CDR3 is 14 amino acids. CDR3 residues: CAISEPGTGNIQYF. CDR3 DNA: TGTGCCATCAGTGAGCCCGGGACAGGGAACATTCAGTACTTC.

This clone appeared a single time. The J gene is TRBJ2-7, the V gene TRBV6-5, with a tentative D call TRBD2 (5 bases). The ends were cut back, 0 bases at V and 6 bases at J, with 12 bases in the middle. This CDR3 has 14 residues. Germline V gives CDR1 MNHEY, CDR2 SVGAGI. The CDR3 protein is CASSYSTGWGEQYF. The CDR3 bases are TGTGCCAGCAGTTACTCGACGGGGTGGGGCGAGCAGTACTTC.

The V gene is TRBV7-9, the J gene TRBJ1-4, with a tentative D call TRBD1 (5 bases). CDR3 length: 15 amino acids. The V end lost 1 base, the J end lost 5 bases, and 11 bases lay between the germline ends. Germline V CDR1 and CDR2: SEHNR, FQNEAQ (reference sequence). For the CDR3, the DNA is TGTGCCAGCAGCTTAGACCAGGGTGGGAATGAAAAACTGTTTTTT. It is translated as CASSLDQGGNEKLFF. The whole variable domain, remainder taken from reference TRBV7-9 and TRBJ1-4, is DTGVSQNPRHKITKRGQNVTFRCDPISEHNRLYWYRQTLGQGPEFLTYFQNEAQLEKSRLLSDRFSAERPKGSFSTLEIQRTEQGDSAMYLCASSLDQGGNEKLFFGSGTQLSVL.

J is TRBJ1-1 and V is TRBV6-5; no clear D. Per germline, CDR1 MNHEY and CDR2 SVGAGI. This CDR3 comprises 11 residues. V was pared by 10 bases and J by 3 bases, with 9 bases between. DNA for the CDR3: TGTGCCATCGGGAGGGACACTGAAGCTTTCTTT. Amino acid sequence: CAIGRDTEAFF.

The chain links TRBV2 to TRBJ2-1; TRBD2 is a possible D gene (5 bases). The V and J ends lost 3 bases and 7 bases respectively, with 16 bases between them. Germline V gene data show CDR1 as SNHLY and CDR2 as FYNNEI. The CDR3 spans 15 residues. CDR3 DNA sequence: TGTGCCAGCAGTGACCCCCGGAGGAACGGGAATGAGCAGTTCTTC. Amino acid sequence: CASSDPRRNGNEQFF.

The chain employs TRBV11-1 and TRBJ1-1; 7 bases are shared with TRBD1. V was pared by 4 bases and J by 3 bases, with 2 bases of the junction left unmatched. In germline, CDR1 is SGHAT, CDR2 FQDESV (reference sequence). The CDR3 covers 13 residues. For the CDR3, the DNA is TGTGCCAGCAGCTACACAGGGGACACTGAAGCTTTCTTT. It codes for CASSYTGDTEAFF.

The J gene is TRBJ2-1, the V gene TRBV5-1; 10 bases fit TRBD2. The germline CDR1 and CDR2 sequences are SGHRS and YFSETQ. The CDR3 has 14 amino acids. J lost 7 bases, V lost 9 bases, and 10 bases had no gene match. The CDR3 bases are TGCGCCACCCAGAAGTCTAGCGGGAGTAATGAGCAGTTCTTC. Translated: CATQKSSGSNEQFF.

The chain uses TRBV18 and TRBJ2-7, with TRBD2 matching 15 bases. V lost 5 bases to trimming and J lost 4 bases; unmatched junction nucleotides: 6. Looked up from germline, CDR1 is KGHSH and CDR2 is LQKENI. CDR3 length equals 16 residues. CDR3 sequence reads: CASSYSGTSGRYEQYF. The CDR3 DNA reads TGTGCCAGCTCATACTCCGGGACTAGCGGGAGGTACGAGCAGTACTTC.

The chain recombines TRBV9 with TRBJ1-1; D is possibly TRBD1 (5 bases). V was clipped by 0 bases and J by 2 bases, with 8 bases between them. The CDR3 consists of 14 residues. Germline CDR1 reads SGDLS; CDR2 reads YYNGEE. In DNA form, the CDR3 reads TGTGCCAGCAGCGTAGATAGGGGTAACACTGAAGCTTTCTTT. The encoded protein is CASSVDRGNTEAFF.

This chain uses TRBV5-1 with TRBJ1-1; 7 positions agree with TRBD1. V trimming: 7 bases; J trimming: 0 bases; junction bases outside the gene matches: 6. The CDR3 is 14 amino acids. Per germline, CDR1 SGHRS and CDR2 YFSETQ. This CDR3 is CASFAGQLNTEAFF. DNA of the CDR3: TGCGCCAGCTTCGCGGGACAGCTGAACACTGAAGCTTTCTTT.

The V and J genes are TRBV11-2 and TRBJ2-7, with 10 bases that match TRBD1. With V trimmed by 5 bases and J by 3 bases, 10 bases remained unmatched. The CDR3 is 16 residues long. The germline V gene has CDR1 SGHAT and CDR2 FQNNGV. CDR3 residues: CASSPHRDRGSYEQYF. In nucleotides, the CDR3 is TGTGCCAGCAGCCCACACCGGGACAGGGGAAGCTACGAGCAGTACTTC. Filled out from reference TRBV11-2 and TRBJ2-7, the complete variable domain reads EAGVAQSPRYKIIEKRQSVAFWCNPISGHATLYWYQQILGQGPKLLIQFQNNGVVDDSQLPKDRFSAERLKGVDSTLKIQPAKLEDSAVYLCASSPHRDRGSYEQYFGPGTRLTVT.

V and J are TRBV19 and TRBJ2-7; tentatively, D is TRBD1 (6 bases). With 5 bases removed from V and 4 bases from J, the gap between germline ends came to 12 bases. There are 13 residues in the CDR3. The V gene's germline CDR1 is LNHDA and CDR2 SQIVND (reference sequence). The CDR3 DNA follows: TGTGCCAGTAGTTCCACAGGGCAATACGAGCAGTACTTC. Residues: CASSSTGQYEQYF.

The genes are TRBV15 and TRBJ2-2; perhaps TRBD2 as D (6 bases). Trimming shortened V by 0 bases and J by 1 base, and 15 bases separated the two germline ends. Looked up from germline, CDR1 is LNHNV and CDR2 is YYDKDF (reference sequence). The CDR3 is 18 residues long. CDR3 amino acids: CATSRDKIGGGNTGELFF. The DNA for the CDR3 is TGTGCCACCAGCAGAGATAAAATCGGGGGAGGGAACACCGGGGAGCTGTTTTTT.

CDR3 loop: CASSQATGARGHGYTF. The DNA of the CDR3 is TGTGCCAGCAGCCAAGCGACAGGGGCCAGGGGACATGGCTACACCTTC. The chain couples TRBV4-2 to TRBJ1-2, with 8 positions matching TRBD1. Germline CDR1 reads LGHNA; CDR2 reads YNFKEQ. V dropped 1 base and J dropped 6; count of bases not matched to a gene: 10. The CDR3 is made up of 16 amino acids.

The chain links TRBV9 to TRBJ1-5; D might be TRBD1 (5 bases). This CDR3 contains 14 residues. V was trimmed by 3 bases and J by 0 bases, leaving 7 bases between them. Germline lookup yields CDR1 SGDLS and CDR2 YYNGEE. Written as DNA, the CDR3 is TGTGCCAGCAGCGGGGGCCTTAGCAATCAGCCCCAGCATTTT. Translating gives CASSGGLSNQPQHF.

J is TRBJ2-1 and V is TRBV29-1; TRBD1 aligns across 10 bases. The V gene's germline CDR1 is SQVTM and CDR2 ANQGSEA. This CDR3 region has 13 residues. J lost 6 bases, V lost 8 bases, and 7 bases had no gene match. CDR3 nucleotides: TGCAGCCTCCGACAGGGGGCCGTCAATGAGCAGTTCTTC. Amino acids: CSLRQGAVNEQFF.